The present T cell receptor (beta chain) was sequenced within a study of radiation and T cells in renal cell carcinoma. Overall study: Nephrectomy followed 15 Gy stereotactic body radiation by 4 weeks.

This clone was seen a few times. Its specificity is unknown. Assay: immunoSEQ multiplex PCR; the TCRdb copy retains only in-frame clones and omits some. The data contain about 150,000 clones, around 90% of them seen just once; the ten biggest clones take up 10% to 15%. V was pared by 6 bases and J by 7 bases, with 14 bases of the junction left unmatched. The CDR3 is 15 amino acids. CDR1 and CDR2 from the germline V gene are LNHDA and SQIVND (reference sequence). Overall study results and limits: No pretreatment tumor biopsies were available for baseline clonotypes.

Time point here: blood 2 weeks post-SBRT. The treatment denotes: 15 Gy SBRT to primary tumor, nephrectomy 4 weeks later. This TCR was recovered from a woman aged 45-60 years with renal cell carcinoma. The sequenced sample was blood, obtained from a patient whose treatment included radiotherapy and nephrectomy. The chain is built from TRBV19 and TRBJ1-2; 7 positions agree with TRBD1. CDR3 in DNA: TGTGCCAGTAGCGGGACAGCCGAAGGTTTGGGTGGCTACACCTTC. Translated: CASSGTAEGLGGYTF.